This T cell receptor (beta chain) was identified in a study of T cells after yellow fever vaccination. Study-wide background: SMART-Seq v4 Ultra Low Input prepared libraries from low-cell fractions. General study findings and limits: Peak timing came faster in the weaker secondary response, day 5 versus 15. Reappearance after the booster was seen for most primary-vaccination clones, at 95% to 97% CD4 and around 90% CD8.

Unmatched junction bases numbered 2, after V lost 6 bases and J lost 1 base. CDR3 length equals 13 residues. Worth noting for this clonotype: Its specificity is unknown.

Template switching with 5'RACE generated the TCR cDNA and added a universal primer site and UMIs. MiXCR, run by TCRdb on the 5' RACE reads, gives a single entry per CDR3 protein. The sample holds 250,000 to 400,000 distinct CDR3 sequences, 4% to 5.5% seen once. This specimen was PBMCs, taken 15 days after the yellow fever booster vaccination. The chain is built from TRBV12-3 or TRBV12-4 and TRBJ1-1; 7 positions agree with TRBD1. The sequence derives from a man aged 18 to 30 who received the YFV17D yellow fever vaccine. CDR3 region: CASRRDRNTEAFF. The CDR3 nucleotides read TGTGCCAGCAGAAGGGACAGGAACACTGAAGCTTTCTTT.